Listed below are T cell receptor beta chains from one sample, sequenced in a study of cytotoxic CD8 clonotypes in ibrutinib-treated CLL. Data came from immunoSEQ multiplex PCR; TCRdb stores just in-frame clones and leaves some out. Here the sample spans about 85,000 clones, 70% to 80% being singletons. The source material was PBMCs, sampled after 12 months of ibrutinib treatment. The receptors shown here come from a human donor with chronic lymphocytic leukemia. Both conserved end residues are part of each CDR3. The D gene is left open where the match is weak. Not every row has a clone size; where given, it reads once, few, many or a size class.

len	v_gene	abundance	d_gene	j_gene	CDR3aa	CDR3nt
16	TRBV27	-	TRBD2	TRBJ2-7	CASSRRTSVSSYEQYF	TGTGCCAGCAGTCGCCGAACTAGCGTAAGCTCCTACGAGCAGTACTTC
14	TRBV6-1	-	TRBD1	TRBJ2-7	CASRRDRASYEQYF	TGTGCCAGCAGGAGGGACAGGGCCTCCTACGAGCAGTACTTC
14	TRBV7-2	-	-	TRBJ2-5	CASSPLGGQETQYF	TGTGCCAGCAGCCCCCTTGGAGGCCAAGAGACCCAGTACTTC
15	TRBV4-2	-	-	TRBJ2-2	CASSQGLGVTGELFF	TGTGCCAGCAGCCAAGGGCTGGGTGTCACCGGGGAGCTGTTTTTT
16	TRBV27	-	-	TRBJ2-3	CASSTNWNWGTDTQYF	TGTGCCAGCAGCACAAACTGGAATTGGGGCACAGATACGCAGTATTTT
15	TRBV13	-	-	TRBJ1-1	CASSHRAPQGTEAFF	TGTGCCAGCAGCCACCGGGCACCCCAAGGCACTGAAGCTTTCTTT
13	TRBV2	few	-	TRBJ1-5	CAGGLGGGQPQHF	TGTGCCGGCGGATTGGGCGGGGGTCAGCCCCAGCATTTT
14	TRBV7-2	many	TRBD1	TRBJ1-2	CASSLAGGDYGYTF	TGTGCCAGCAGCTTAGCAGGGGGCGACTATGGCTACACCTTC
15	TRBV6-6	once	TRBD1	TRBJ2-7	CASRKTGVKSYEQYF	TGTGCCAGCCGTAAGACAGGGGTAAAGTCTTACGAGCAGTACTTC
14	TRBV18	few	-	TRBJ2-5	CASSPRTAQETQYF	TGTGCCAGCTCACCACGGACAGCACAAGAGACCCAGTACTTC
14	TRBV5-1	-	TRBD1	TRBJ1-5	CASSQGEGNQPQHF	TGCGCCAGCAGCCAGGGGGAGGGAAATCAGCCCCAGCATTTT
15	TRBV4-3	-	TRBD1	TRBJ1-2	CASSQLGQANYGYTF	TGCGCCAGCAGCCAACTGGGACAGGCTAACTATGGCTACACCTTC
15	TRBV28	-	-	TRBJ1-3	CASREGGSSGNTIYF	TGTGCCAGCAGGGAAGGGGGAAGCTCTGGAAACACCATATATTTT
16	TRBV6-6	-	-	TRBJ2-7	CASSSHRPRVGYEQYF	TGTGCCAGCAGTTCCCACAGGCCACGGGTAGGCTACGAGCAGTACTTC
15	TRBV9	-	-	TRBJ2-3	CASSVVPGQGDTQYF	TGTGCCAGCAGCGTAGTACCGGGTCAGGGGGATACGCAGTATTTT
11	TRBV30	many	-	TRBJ2-7	CAWGVAYEQYF	TGTGCCTGGGGGGTGGCCTACGAGCAGTACTTC
13	TRBV7-3	few	-	TRBJ1-6	CASSQVPNSPLHF	TGTGCCAGCAGCCAGGTCCCAAATTCACCCCTCCACTTT
13	TRBV28	-	-	TRBJ1-4	CASSFSGDEKLFF	TGTGCCAGCAGTTTTTCCGGTGATGAAAAACTGTTTTTT
14	TRBV7-9	-	-	TRBJ1-3	CASSRPGAGNTIYF	TGTGCCAGCAGCCGCCCGGGGGCTGGAAACACCATATATTTT
15	TRBV5-1	-	-	TRBJ1-4	CASSLAGTRNEKLFF	TGCGCCAGCAGCTTGGCTGGCACACGAAATGAAAAACTGTTTTTT
12	TRBV2	-	-	TRBJ1-2	CASSEAREGYTF	TGTGCCAGCAGTGAAGCCAGGGAGGGCTACACCTTC
14	TRBV4-2	-	-	TRBJ1-4	CASSQGSLNEKLFF	TGTGCCAGCAGCCAAGGGAGTCTTAATGAAAAACTGTTTTTT
16	TRBV7-6	-	-	TRBJ2-1	CASSLTGPPPPNEQFF	TGTGCCAGCAGCTTAACGGGCCCCCCTCCGCCCAATGAGCAGTTCTTC
14	TRBV19	few	-	TRBJ2-7	CASQAGTGPYEQYF	TGTGCCAGCCAAGCGGGGACAGGCCCCTACGAGCAGTACTTC
13	TRBV7-9	-	-	TRBJ1-2	CASTKTPDYGYTF	TGTGCCAGCACCAAGACCCCAGACTATGGCTACACCTTC
16	TRBV7-9	-	-	TRBJ1-6	CASSLGPGPRGSPLHF	TGTGCCAGCAGCTTAGGCCCCGGGCCCCGGGGGTCACCCCTCCACTTT
16	TRBV6-6	-	-	TRBJ1-3	CASSHYPPSSGNTIYF	TGTGCCAGCAGTCACTACCCCCCATCCTCTGGAAACACCATATATTTT
14	TRBV5-1	-	-	TRBJ1-1	CASSLAPPGYEAFF	TGCGCCAGCAGCTTGGCCCCCCCGGGGTATGAAGCTTTCTTT
16	TRBV30	once	-	TRBJ1-5	CAWSVGESNSNQPQHF	TGTGCCTGGAGTGTAGGAGAAAGCAATAGCAATCAGCCCCAGCATTTT
17	TRBV7-2	once	TRBD2	TRBJ2-3	CASSRRGLAKSTDTQYF	TGTGCCAGCAGCAGACGGGGACTAGCGAAAAGCACAGATACGCAGTATTTT
13	TRBV5-1	-	-	TRBJ1-2	CASSSRSGRTGHF	TGCGCCAGCAGCAGCCGGAGTGGGAGAACTGGGCACTTC
13	TRBV10-3	medium-sized	TRBD1	TRBJ1-4	CATRQGLDEKLFF	TGTGCCACCAGACAGGGGTTGGATGAAAAACTGTTTTTT
13	TRBV5-6	-	-	TRBJ2-5	CASSLVGQETQYF	TGTGCCAGCAGCTTGGTAGGGCAAGAGACCCAGTACTTC
15	TRBV5-4	-	-	TRBJ2-5	CASSLAPGMGETQYF	TGTGCCAGCAGCTTGGCTCCGGGAATGGGAGAGACCCAGTACTTC
14	TRBV25-1	once	TRBD1	TRBJ2-5	CASSPRTGIETQYF	TGTGCCAGCAGTCCCCGGACAGGGATTGAGACCCAGTACTTC
14	TRBV5-1	-	TRBD1	TRBJ2-5	CASSWGSGGETQYF	TGCGCCAGCAGCTGGGGGTCAGGGGGAGAGACCCAGTACTTC
14	TRBV6-5	-	TRBD1	TRBJ2-3	CASGRDRATDTQYF	TGTGCCAGCGGCCGGGACAGAGCCACAGATACGCAGTATTTT
13	TRBV28	-	-	TRBJ2-7	CASREGAGYEQYF	TGTGCCAGCAGGGAGGGGGCAGGCTACGAGCAGTACTTC
12	TRBV5-1	once	-	TRBJ2-7	CASSLGLYEQYF	TGCGCCAGCAGCTTGGGGCTCTACGAGCAGTACTTC
15	TRBV6-1	-	TRBD1	TRBJ1-6	CASSESRDRGSPLHF	TGTGCCAGCAGTGAGTCCCGGGACAGGGGGTCACCCCTCCACTTT
16	TRBV7-2	few	-	TRBJ2-5	CASSQWGQGWGETQYF	TGTGCCAGCAGCCAATGGGGGCAGGGTTGGGGAGAGACCCAGTACTTC
13	TRBV7-9	once	-	TRBJ2-5	CASSPALPETQYF	TGTGCCAGCAGCCCAGCCCTACCCGAGACCCAGTACTTC
16	TRBV4-2	-	-	TRBJ1-1	CASSQEGGAGRTEAFF	TGTGCCAGCAGCCAAGAAGGAGGGGCAGGGCGCACTGAAGCTTTCTTT
13	TRBV6-5	-	TRBD1	TRBJ2-3	CAISESAGGTQYF	TGTGCCATCAGTGAGTCGGCAGGGGGTACGCAGTATTTT
15	TRBV4-2	few	-	TRBJ1-2	CASSQDPAVTYGYTF	TGTGCCAGCAGCCAAGATCCCGCAGTAACCTATGGCTACACCTTC
14	TRBV28	-	TRBD2	TRBJ2-7	CASSQRGPTYEQYF	TGTGCCAGCAGTCAGCGGGGGCCTACCTACGAGCAGTACTTC
14	TRBV28	-	TRBD2	TRBJ2-7	CASSFAGGSYEQYF	TGTGCCAGCAGTTTCGCGGGAGGCTCCTACGAGCAGTACTTC
12	TRBV12-5	few	-	TRBJ2-5	CASGSGEETQYF	TGTGCTAGTGGTTCGGGGGAGGAGACCCAGTACTTC
13	TRBV18	-	-	TRBJ1-1	CASSLGGNTEAFF	TGTGCCAGCTCACTCGGGGGGAACACTGAAGCTTTCTTT
15	TRBV10-3	-	-	TRBJ2-2	CAIRPGTTGTGELFF	TGTGCCATCAGGCCGGGCACCACGGGCACCGGGGAGCTGTTTTTT
17	TRBV4-1	few	-	TRBJ1-3	CASSQDGGRPLGNTIYF	TGCGCCAGCAGCCAAGATGGGGGCAGGCCCCTTGGAAACACCATATATTTT